The 8 T cell receptor beta chains presented below share a single source sample, sequenced in a study of cytomegalovirus exposure and HLA in healthy donors. Libraries were prepared by immunoSEQ multiplex PCR; TCRdb keeps only in-frame clonotypes and omits some of them. Among around 230,000 clones listed, about 90% were seen once. What was sequenced was PBMCs. Receptors were obtained from a woman aged 25 to 39 in good health and CMV-seropositive.

This clone was seen a handful of times. In DNA, the CDR3 is TGTGCCAGCAGTTCCGGGTCTCAGCCCCAGCATTTT. Amino acids: CASSSGSQPQHF. The J gene is TRBJ1-5, the V gene TRBV27; D gene ambiguous. The V end was cut by 4 bases, the J end by 6 bases, with 7 bases between. CDR3 length: 12 residues. Germline V gene lookup returns CDR1 MNHEY and CDR2 SMNVEV (reference sequence).

The chain recombines TRBV6-1 with TRBJ2-1; no clear D. Per germline, CDR1 MNHNS and CDR2 SASEGT. V shed 4 bases and J shed 3 bases, with 4 bases lying between them. This CDR3 comprises 12 residues. The CDR3 is CASSALYNEQFF. The DNA for the CDR3 is TGTGCCAGCAGTGCCCTCTACAATGAGCAGTTCTTC.

The chain couples TRBV5-1 to TRBJ2-5; the D is unclear. This CDR3 has 14 residues. Germline loops: CDR1 SGHRS, CDR2 YFSETQ. V was trimmed by 2 bases and J by 4 bases, leaving 12 bases between them. The CDR3 protein is CASSFYTDRETQYF. The CDR3 DNA follows: TGCGCCAGCAGCTTTTACACAGACCGAGAGACCCAGTACTTC.

The genes are TRBV28 and TRBJ2-3; 9 bases line up with TRBD2. V was clipped by 7 bases and J by 0 bases; unmatched bases: 2. CDR1 is MDHEN, CDR2 SYDVKM, per germline. The CDR3 runs 14 residues. CDR3 sequence reads: CASKLAGSTDTQYF. The CDR3 nucleotides read TGTGCCAGCAAGCTAGCGGGAAGCACAGATACGCAGTATTTT.

The chain recombines TRBV5-1 with TRBJ1-4; 9 nucleotides agree with TRBD1. After removal of 0 bases from V and 6 bases from J, the junction contained 3 bases not matched to a gene. This CDR3 has 15 residues. Germline values: CDR1 SGHRS, CDR2 YFSETQ. The CDR3 region is CASSLGTGADEKLFF. CDR3 nucleotide sequence: TGCGCCAGCAGCTTGGGGACAGGGGCGGATGAAAAACTGTTTTTT.

The chain joins TRBV27 to TRBJ2-6; D uncertain. Germline V lookup: CDR1 MNHEY, CDR2 SMNVEV (reference sequence). V lost 5 bases and J lost 11, with 13 bases in between. The CDR3 has 13 amino acids. The CDR3 DNA is TGTGCCAGCAGTCCCCGTTTTTCGGACGTCCTGACTTTC. As protein: CASSPRFSDVLTF.

V gene TRBV18 combines with J gene TRBJ2-5; D is uncertain. The germline V and J ends were trimmed by 3 bases and 4 bases, with 9 bases remaining between them. CDR1 and CDR2 from the germline V gene are KGHSH and LQKENI. The CDR3 runs 13 residues. The CDR3 loop reads CASSPGARETQYF. The CDR3 DNA reads as TGTGCCAGCTCACCGGGCGCCCGAGAGACCCAGTACTTC.

The V call is TRBV2, the J call TRBJ2-5, with 8 positions matching TRBD1. V dropped 2 bases and J dropped 5; count of bases not matched to a gene: 10. The germline CDR1 and CDR2 sequences are SNHLY and FYNNEI. CDR3 length: 16 residues. For the CDR3, the DNA is TGTGCCAGCAGTGAAAGAGAGACAGGGGCCAGGGAGACCCAGTACTTC. Translating gives CASSERETGARETQYF.